The rows below give T cell receptor beta chains drawn from one sample of a study of blood T cell repertoires in COVID-19. Assay: immunoSEQ multiplex PCR; the TCRdb copy retains only in-frame clones and omits some. The sample lists 230,000 or so clones, roughly 79% occurring once. The sample comprised peripheral blood. These TCRs come from a woman older than 75 with COVID-19, enrolled during active disease. CDR3s include the opening cysteine and the closing phenylalanine or tryptophan. D genes are given only for firm matches. Clone sizes are given selectively: once, few, many, or a class where the clone is expanded.

>NA|TRBV4-1|NA|TRBJ2-1
TGCGCCAGCAGCCAAGGGGGGAGGAGCAGCTCCTACAATGAGCAGTTCTTC
CASSQGGRSSSYNEQFF
>TRBD1|TRBV5-3|NA|TRBJ1-2
TGTGCCAGAAGCTTGAGGGACAGAAGGTATGGCTACACCTTC
CARSLRDRRYGYTF
>TRBD1|TRBV27|NA|TRBJ2-3
TGTGCCAGCAGTTACCGGGACAGGGGCTCTACAGATACGCAGTATTTT
CASSYRDRGSTDTQYF
>TRBD1|TRBV15|NA|TRBJ2-1
TGTGCCACCGCTCTCTTTGTCGGGACAGGGTCCTACAATGAGCAGTTCTTC
CATALFVGTGSYNEQFF
>NA|TRBV5-1|NA|TRBJ2-7
TGCGCCAGCAGCTTGGGGGTTGGGGGCCCCTACGAGCAGTACTTC
CASSLGVGGPYEQYF
>NA|TRBV28|NA|TRBJ1-1
TGTGCCAGTATCTCCTTTACAGGGAACACTGAAGCTTTCTTT
CASISFTGNTEAFF
>NA|TRBV6-5|NA|TRBJ2-3
TGTGCCAGCAGACGGGGAGATACGCAGTATTTT
CASRRGDTQYF
>NA|TRBV28|NA|TRBJ1-2
TGTGCCAGCAGCATCAGGGTAGGGTATGGCTACACCTTC
CASSIRVGYGYTF
>NA|TRBV28|NA|TRBJ1-2
TGTGCCAGCAGTCCCTCTAACTATGGCTACACCTTC
CASSPSNYGYTF
>TRBD2|TRBV27|NA|TRBJ2-5
TGTGCCAGCAGCAAACTAGCGAATGGGGAGACCCAGTACTTC
CASSKLANGETQYF
>TRBD2|TRBV24-1|NA|TRBJ2-7
TGTGCCACCAGTGATCAGCGGGGCCTAGCGGGAGGGGGTGAGCAGTACTTC
CATSDQRGLAGGGEQYF
>TRBD2|TRBV10-1|NA|TRBJ2-1
TGCGCCAGCAGTGACGGCGGGGGGGCCGACAATGAGCAGTTCTTC
CASSDGGGADNEQFF
>NA|TRBV7-6|NA|TRBJ2-1
TGTGCCAGCAGCTTAGCAGACCTACTAGAGGGACACCAGTTCTTC
CASSLADLLEGHQFF
>NA|TRBV9|NA|TRBJ1-2
TGTGCCAGCAGCCCACGGACAGTCGGTGATGGCTACACCTTC
CASSPRTVGDGYTF
>NA|TRBV6-5|NA|TRBJ1-2
TGTGCCAGCAGATCCGGGGGATCAGGTGGCTACACCTTC
CASRSGGSGGYTF
>NA|TRBV9|few|TRBJ2-7
TGTGCCAGCAGCCCTAACCCTTTCCCGGGGGAGCAGTACTTC
CASSPNPFPGEQYF
>NA|TRBV19|NA|TRBJ1-2
TGTGCCAGTAGCACGGTCAGGGGAACGGGTCGATATGGCTACACCTTC
CASSTVRGTGRYGYTF
>NA|TRBV10-2|NA|TRBJ1-1
TGCGCCAGCAGTTACTCGGGGGTTGGTTGGACTGAAGCTTTCTTT
CASSYSGVGWTEAFF
>NA|TRBV19|NA|TRBJ1-4
TGTGCCAGTAGTCCCTCCAGTGGTGAAAAACTGTTTTTT
CASSPSSGEKLFF
>TRBD2|TRBV7-2|once|TRBJ2-7
TGTGCCAGCAGCTTCCACGGACTAGCAGCAACGTACGAGCAGTACTTC
CASSFHGLAATYEQYF
>NA|TRBV11-2|NA|TRBJ1-2
TGTGCCAGCAGCTTTTCAGCTAACTATGGCTACACCTTC
CASSFSANYGYTF
>TRBD1|TRBV28|NA|TRBJ1-2
TGTGCCAGCGGGGCCGGGACAGCAATGAGCGTTTATGGCTACACCTTC
CASGAGTAMSVYGYTF
>NA|TRBV6-1|NA|TRBJ2-3
TGTGCCAGCAGTGAATCTTGGATCCGGGGTACGCAGTATTTT
CASSESWIRGTQYF
>NA|TRBV19|NA|TRBJ2-3
TGTGCCAGTAGAAGCTCGTCCCTCACAGATACGCAGTATTTT
CASRSSSLTDTQYF
>NA|TRBV12-3/TRBV12-4|NA|TRBJ1-1
TGTGCCAGCAGTTCCAAAAAGAACACTGAAGCTTTCTTT
CASSSKKNTEAFF
>TRBD2|TRBV7-6|few|TRBJ2-1
TGTGCCAGCAGCTTAGCCGGAATGCGGGAGACCTACAATGAGCAGTTCTTC
CASSLAGMRETYNEQFF
>NA|TRBV9|NA|TRBJ2-1
TGTGCCAGCAGCGCCACGGGGGCCTACAATGAGCAGTTCTTC
CASSATGAYNEQFF
>NA|TRBV6-2/TRBV6-3|few|TRBJ2-1
TGTGCCAGCAGTTGGACAACAGGAAACGAGCAGTTCTTC
CASSWTTGNEQFF
>NA|TRBV6-5|NA|TRBJ1-4
TGTGCCAGCAGTTACGCTAGAGAAAAACTGTTTTTT
CASSYAREKLFF
>TRBD2|TRBV5-4|NA|TRBJ2-3
TGTGCCAGCAGCCCCGGGGGGGCCCGAGGGCCAGATACGCAGTATTTT
CASSPGGARGPDTQYF
>TRBD1|TRBV4-1|NA|TRBJ1-2
TGCGCCAGCAGCCCACGGACAGGGGATAACTATGGCTACACCTTC
CASSPRTGDNYGYTF
>NA|TRBV10-3|NA|TRBJ2-5
TGTGCCATCAGCCTAGGGAGAGAGACCCAGTACTTC
CAISLGRETQYF